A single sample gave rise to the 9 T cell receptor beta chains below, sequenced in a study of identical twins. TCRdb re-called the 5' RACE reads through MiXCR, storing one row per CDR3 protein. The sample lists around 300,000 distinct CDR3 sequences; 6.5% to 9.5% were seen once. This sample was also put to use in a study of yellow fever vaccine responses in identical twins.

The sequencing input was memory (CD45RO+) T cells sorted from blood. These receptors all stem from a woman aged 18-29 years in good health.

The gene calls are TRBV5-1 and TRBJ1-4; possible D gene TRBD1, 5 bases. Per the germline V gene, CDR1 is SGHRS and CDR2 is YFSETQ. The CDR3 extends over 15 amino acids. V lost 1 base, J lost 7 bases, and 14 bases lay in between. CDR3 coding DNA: TGCGCCAGCAGCTTGACAGGCTTGAGTAGTGAAAAACTGTTTTTT. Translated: CASSLTGLSSEKLFF.

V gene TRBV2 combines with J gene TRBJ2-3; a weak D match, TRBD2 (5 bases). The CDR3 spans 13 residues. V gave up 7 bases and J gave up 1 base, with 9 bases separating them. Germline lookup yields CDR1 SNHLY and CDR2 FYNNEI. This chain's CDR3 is CASNAGGTDTQYF. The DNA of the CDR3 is TGTGCCAGCAACGCGGGTGGCACAGATACGCAGTATTTT.

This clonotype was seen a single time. CDR3 loop: CASSRGLGSSYGYTF. The CDR3 coding sequence is TGTGCCAGCAGCCGTGGTTTGGGTAGCTCTTATGGCTACACCTTC. V and J are TRBV5-6 and TRBJ1-2; no definite D call. Germline CDR1 and CDR2: SGHDT and YYEEEE. The length of the CDR3 is 15 residues. Trimming left V 4 bases short and J 5 bases short, with 18 bases between.

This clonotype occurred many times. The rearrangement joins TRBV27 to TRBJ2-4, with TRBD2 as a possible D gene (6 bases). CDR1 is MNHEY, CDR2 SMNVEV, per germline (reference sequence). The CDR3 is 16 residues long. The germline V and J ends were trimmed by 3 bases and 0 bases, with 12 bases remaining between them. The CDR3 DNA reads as TGTGCCAGCAGTTTCGAATCGCGGGGAGCCAAAAACATTCAGTACTTC. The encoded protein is CASSFESRGAKNIQYF.

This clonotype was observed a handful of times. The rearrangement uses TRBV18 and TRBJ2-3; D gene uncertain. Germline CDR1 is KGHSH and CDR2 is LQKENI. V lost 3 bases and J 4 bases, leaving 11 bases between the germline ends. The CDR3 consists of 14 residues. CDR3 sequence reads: CASSPLQTPDTQYF. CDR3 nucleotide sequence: TGTGCCAGCTCACCTTTGCAGACCCCAGATACGCAGTATTTT.

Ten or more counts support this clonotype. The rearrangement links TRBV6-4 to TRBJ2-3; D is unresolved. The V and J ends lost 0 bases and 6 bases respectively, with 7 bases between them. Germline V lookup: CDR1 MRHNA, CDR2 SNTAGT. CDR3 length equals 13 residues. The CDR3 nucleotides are TGTGCCAGCAGTGACTCGAATCCGGATACGCAGTATTTT. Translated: CASSDSNPDTQYF.

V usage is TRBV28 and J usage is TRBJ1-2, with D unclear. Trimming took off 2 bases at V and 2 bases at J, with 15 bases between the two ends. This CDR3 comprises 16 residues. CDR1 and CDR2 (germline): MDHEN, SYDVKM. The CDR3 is CASSLQRVNGNYGYTF. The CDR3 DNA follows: TGTGCCAGCAGTTTACAAAGGGTTAATGGGAACTATGGCTACACCTTC.

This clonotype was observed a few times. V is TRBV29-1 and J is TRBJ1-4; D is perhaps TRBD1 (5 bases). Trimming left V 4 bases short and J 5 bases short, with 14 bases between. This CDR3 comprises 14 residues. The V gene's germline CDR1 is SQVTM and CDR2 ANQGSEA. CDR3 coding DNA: TGCAGCGTTGCGGGGGGTACACCGAATGAAAAACTGTTTTTT. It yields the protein CSVAGGTPNEKLFF. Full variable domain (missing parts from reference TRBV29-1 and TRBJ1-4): SAVISQKPSRDICQRGTSLTIQCQVDSQVTMMFWYRQQPGQSLTLIATANQGSEATYESGFVIDKFPISRPNLTFSTLTVSNMSPEDSSIYLCSVAGGTPNEKLFFGSGTQLSVL.

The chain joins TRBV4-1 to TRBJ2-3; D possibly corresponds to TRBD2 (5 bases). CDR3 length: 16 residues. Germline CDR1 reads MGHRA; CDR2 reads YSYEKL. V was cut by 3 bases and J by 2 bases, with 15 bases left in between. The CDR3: CASSQSRAAVTDTQYF. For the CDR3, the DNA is TGCGCCAGCAGCCAGTCGCGAGCGGCGGTCACAGATACGCAGTATTTT.